Sequencing of this T cell receptor (beta chain) was carried out in a study of shared clonotypes between healthy human individuals. General study findings and limits: Generally, naive subsets came out with larger estimated richness than memory subsets. For sorted subsets, rarefaction showed incomplete sequencing despite large depth.

The CDR3 has 12 residues. Trimming left V 1 base short and J 6 bases short, with 3 bases between. CDR1 and CDR2 (germline): MNHNY, SVGAGI (reference sequence). TCRdb's table, derived via immunoSEQ multiplex PCR, lists solely in-frame clones and lacks some. The sample lists about 660,000 clones, 74% seen once, with approximately 1.7% in the top ten. The sample holds one count of this clone. Its specificity is unknown. The investigators split CD4+ cells into a CD45RA+ naive subset and a CD45RA-negative memory subset. The genes are TRBV6-6 and TRBJ2-2; D gene uncertain. The origin of this receptor is a woman aged 30 to 39 in good health. The sequenced sample was memory CD4+ T cells sorted from blood. Described subset: CD45RA-negative fraction. The CDR3 sequence: CASSYFAGELFF. DNA of the CDR3: TGTGCCAGCAGTTACTTTGCCGGGGAGCTGTTTTTT.